This paragraph covers one T cell receptor beta chain sequence. Its target is unknown. Germline is not matched at one junction end, which may reflect a read error. This specimen includes other DNA sequences encoding the same CDR3. Amplification used 60 Vbeta primers and 13 Jbeta primers. Data came from immunoSEQ multiplex PCR; TCRdb stores just in-frame clones and leaves some out. In the table there are about 170,000 clones, 60% to 80% of which are singletons. This entry comes from a study of cytomegalovirus exposure and HLA in healthy donors. Study findings and constraints: Earlier analysis yielded a pattern in which most TCR beta V segments were productive about 90% or about 30% of the time.

The sample taken for sequencing was PBMCs. This clonotype was obtained from a man aged 35-49 years in good health and CMV-seronegative.

The CDR3 DNA reads as TGTGCCAGTAGATTTGATTTGTGGGAGGCAGATACACAGTATTTT. Residues: CASRFDLWEADTQYF. The chain combines TRBV19 with TRBJ2-3; D might be TRBD2 (6 bases). This CDR3 region has 15 residues. CDR1 is LNHDA, CDR2 SQIVND, per germline (reference sequence). Drawing the rest from reference TRBV19 and TRBJ2-3, the complete variable domain is DGGITQSPKYLFRKEGQNVTLSCEQNLNHDAMYWYRQDPGQGLRLIYYSQIVNDFQKGDIAEGYSVSREKKESFPLTVTSAQKNPTAFYLCASRFDLWEADTQYFGPGTRLTVL.